The next 10 T cell receptor beta chains were all read from a single sample in a study of tumor and adjacent non-tumor tissue in lung cancer. The library came from three nested PCR rounds adapted from ARM-PCR protocols. TCRdb fed the multiplex PCR reads into MiXCR, producing one record per CDR3 protein. The table has about 43,000 distinct CDR3 sequences, less than 65% seen once; the top ten hold 35% to 50%. No cell sorting was done before RNA was extracted from the tissue. The normal lung tissue was taken more than 3 cm from the tumor edge. Source material: distant non-tumor lung tissue. These receptors originate from a man aged 50 to 60 with non-small cell lung cancer.

Remarks on this clonotype: Given the absence of the conserved phenylalanine or tryptophan at the CDR3 end, a read error is likely. This chain connects TRBV29-1 to TRBJ2-2; TRBD2 is a possible D gene (6 bases). V dropped 7 bases and J dropped 1 base, with 16 bases sitting between them. This CDR3 is 15 amino acids long. The germline gives CDR1 SQVTM, CDR2 ANQGSEA. CDR3 bases: TGCAGCGCTGGTTATTGGGGAGGGAACACCGGGGAGCTGTTTCTT. Encoded protein: CSAGYWGGNTGELFL.

The table lists this clonotype with a count of one. Likely a read error: the CDR3 ends without its conserved phenylalanine or tryptophan. This chain links TRBV6-6 with TRBJ2-7; D gene ambiguous. The length of the CDR3 is 11 residues. Trimming stripped 8 bases from V and 6 bases from J, with 11 bases between. The germline V gene has CDR1 MNHNY and CDR2 SVGAGI (reference sequence). CDR3 sequence (DNA): TGTGCCAGCTCTGAACAGAGCGAGCAGTACTAC. This sequence encodes CASSEQSEQYY.

Comment on this clonotype: A much larger clone differs by one base, so this may be a read error. The chain has TRBV5-4 and TRBJ2-3; a possible D gene is TRBD2 (5 bases). Per germline, CDR1 SGHNT and CDR2 YYREEE (reference sequence). This CDR3 spans 15 amino acids. Trimming shortened V by 1 base and J by 2 bases, and 11 bases separated the two germline ends. The CDR3 here is CASSLPRALTDTQYF. The DNA of the CDR3 is TGTGCCAGCAGCTTGCCGAGGGCCCTCACAGATACGCAGTATTTT.

The chain carries TRBV20-1 and TRBJ1-1; D uncertain. Trimming took 5 bases from V and 1 from J, leaving 17 bases between them. The CDR3 has 15 amino acids. Germline V gene sequence: CDR1 DFQATT, CDR2 SNEGSKA (reference sequence). CDR3 region: CSAPSPGRTNTEAFF. CDR3 bases: TGCAGTGCTCCCTCCCCGGGCAGGACGAACACTGAAGCTTTCTTT.

About this clonotype itself: The junction shows a germline mismatch at one end, possibly a read error. The rearrangement links TRBV4-1 to TRBJ2-3, with D hard to call. The CDR3 is 17 residues long. Germline V gene data show CDR1 as MGHRA and CDR2 as YSYEKL. CDR3 DNA: TGCGCCAGCAGCCCCAATTCGGCTGGCGGTAGCACAGATACACAGTATTTT. Amino acids: CASSPNSAGGSTDTQYF.

This clonotype was counted a single time. This may be a read error, as it is one base from a much larger clone. The chain has TRBV20-1 and TRBJ1-1, with 9 nucleotides matching TRBD1. The CDR3 contains 16 residues. From germline, CDR1 is DFQATT and CDR2 SNEGSKA (reference sequence). CDR3: CNATNRGRRMNTEAFF. The CDR3 DNA reads TGCAATGCTACAAACAGGGGGCGCCGGATGAACACTGAAGCTTTCTTT.

About this clonotype itself: The junction differs from germline at one of its ends, possibly a read error. V and J are TRBV4-2 and TRBJ2-2; 8 nucleotides line up with TRBD2. CDR1 is LGHNA, CDR2 YNFKEQ, per germline. The CDR3 totals 13 residues. The CDR3 region has the DNA TGTGCCATTCTTAGCGGGAACTCCGGGGAGCTGTTTTTT. Translating it yields CAILSGNSGELFF.

Remarks on this clonotype: A single base separates this from a much larger clone, so it may be a read error. This chain connects TRBV20-1 to TRBJ2-5; D is undetermined. Trimming took off 2 bases at V and 5 bases at J, with 9 bases between the two ends. CDR1 and CDR2 from the germline V gene are DFQATT and SNEGSKA (reference sequence). There are 12 residues in the CDR3. This CDR3 is CSARISVETQYF. In DNA form, the CDR3 reads TGCAGTGCTAGAATCTCCGTGGAGACCCAGTACTTC.

The rearrangement links TRBV20-1 to TRBJ1-1, with a possible D match to TRBD1 (5 bases). This CDR3 contains 14 residues. The V gene's germline CDR1 is DFQATT and CDR2 SNEGSKA (reference sequence). V shed 6 bases and J shed 1 base, with 15 bases lying between them. CDR3 DNA sequence: TGCAGTGCCCCTTCCTTCGGGGCGAACACTGAAGCTTTCTTT. Its protein product is CSAPSFGANTEAFF.

In its sample, this clonotype was seen many times. The V gene is TRBV5-6, the J gene TRBJ2-7, with 12 bases that match TRBD1. CDR3 length: 17 residues. Losses at the gene ends were 4 bases for V and 5 bases for J; bases not matched to a gene: 13. CDR1 and CDR2 from the germline V gene are SGHDT and YYEEEE. The CDR3 reads CASSPGPGTGGFHEQYF. The CDR3 DNA sequence: TGTGCCAGCAGCCCCGGTCCCGGGACAGGGGGCTTCCACGAGCAGTACTTC.